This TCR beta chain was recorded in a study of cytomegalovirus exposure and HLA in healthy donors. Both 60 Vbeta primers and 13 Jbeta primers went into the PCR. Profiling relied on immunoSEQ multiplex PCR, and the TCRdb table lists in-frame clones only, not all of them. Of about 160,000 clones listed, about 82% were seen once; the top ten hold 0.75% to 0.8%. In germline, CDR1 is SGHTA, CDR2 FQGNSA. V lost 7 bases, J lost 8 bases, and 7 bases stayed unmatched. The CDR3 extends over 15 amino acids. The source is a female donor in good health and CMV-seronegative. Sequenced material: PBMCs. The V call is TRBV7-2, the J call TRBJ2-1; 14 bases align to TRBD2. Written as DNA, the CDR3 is TGTGCCAGCAAGGGGACTAGCGGGGGATTCGATGAGCAGTTCTTC. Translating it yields CASKGTSGGFDEQFF.